This section outlines one TCR beta chain sequence together with its context. Its antigen is not identified. This sample is drawn from a study of Ad26.COV2.S vaccination and SARS-CoV-2 variants. Stated treatment: approximately 18 received Ad26.COV2.S at low or high dose, single or two shots; about 5 received placebo; per-sample allocation not given. Day 63 after the first vaccine or placebo injection was the time point for sampling. Findings of the study overall: Vaccine recipients posted higher spike-specific TCR breadth than their placebo counterparts.

V was pared by 4 bases and J by 0 bases, with 14 bases of the junction left unmatched. The CDR3 runs 18 residues. Germline values: CDR1 SGHRS, CDR2 YFSETQ. Sequencing used immunoSEQ multiplex PCR; TCRdb keeps in-frame clones, though not all of them. The sample has some 320,000 clones, over 80% seen once. The sample here was peripheral blood, taken in a trial of Ad26.COV2.S vaccine versus placebo. The chain uses TRBV5-1 and TRBJ2-7, with 9 bases aligning to TRBD1. The clonotype originates from a person between 18 and 65 years old who received the Ad26.COV2.S COVID-19 vaccine or a placebo. The CDR3 DNA reads as TGCGCCAGCAGCGGAGGGACAGGGTCCTGGGCGGCCTCCTACGAGCAGTACTTC. Translation: CASSGGTGSWAASYEQYF.